Presented here are 13 T cell receptor beta chains from one specimen sequenced in a study of blood T cell repertoires in COVID-19. Data came from immunoSEQ multiplex PCR; TCRdb stores just in-frame clones and leaves some out. The sample yields under 300,000 clones, roughly four fifths seen once. The sequenced sample was peripheral blood. These receptors were collected from a woman aged 18-29 years with acute or convalescent COVID-19.

The genes are TRBV13 and TRBJ1-2; weak D call: TRBD1 (6 bases). Germline values: CDR1 PRHDT, CDR2 FYEKMQ (reference sequence). CDR3 length: 17 residues. Trimming removed 5 bases from V and 3 bases from J, with 22 bases in between. The CDR3 nucleotides read TGTGCCAGCAGCGCTCGACTAACAGTGCGGGGGCACTATGGCTACACCTTC. It translates to CASSARLTVRGHYGYTF. Based on the CDR3 plus reference TRBV13 and TRBJ1-2, the full variable domain is AAGVIQSPRHLIKEKRETATLKCYPIPRHDTVYWYQQGPGQDPQFLISFYEKMQSDKGSIPDRFSAQQFSDYHSELNMSSLELGDSALYFCASSARLTVRGHYGYTFGSGTRLTVV.

This clone appeared a few times. The chain is built from TRBV28 and TRBJ1-2; 10 nucleotides agree with TRBD1. The CDR3 sequence is 14 residues long. CDR1 and CDR2 from the germline V gene are MDHEN and SYDVKM. The J segment lost 5 bases and the V segment lost 6 bases, leaving 6 bases of the junction unmatched. The CDR3 protein is CASSPDRGGYGYTF. The CDR3 nucleotides read TGTGCCAGCAGCCCGGACAGGGGGGGGTATGGCTACACCTTC.

This clone was observed a few times. V and J are TRBV11-1 and TRBJ2-5; 9 nucleotides align to TRBD2. J lost 5 bases, V lost 5 bases, and 6 bases had no gene match. The V gene's germline CDR1 is SGHAT and CDR2 FQDESV (reference sequence). The CDR3 totals 14 residues. The CDR3 reads CASSRREGQETQYF. The CDR3 DNA is TGTGCCAGCAGCCGGCGGGAGGGCCAGGAGACCCAGTACTTC.

This clone was seen more than once but under ten times. The J gene is TRBJ1-5, the V gene TRBV19, with D perhaps TRBD1 (5 bases). Trimming took off 3 bases at V and 4 bases at J, with 10 bases between the two ends. Per the germline V gene, CDR1 is LNHDA and CDR2 is SQIVND (reference sequence). The CDR3 contains 14 residues. The CDR3 sequence is CASSIGAANQPQHF. The DNA for the CDR3 is TGTGCCAGTAGTATTGGGGCCGCGAATCAGCCCCAGCATTTT.

This chain connects TRBV5-4 to TRBJ1-2; 8 bases agree with TRBD1. Trimming at V came to 3 bases and at J to 3 bases, leaving 7 bases not matched to a gene. CDR1 and CDR2 from the germline V gene are SGHNT and YYREEE (reference sequence). This CDR3 has 15 residues. CDR3 in amino acids: CASSSAGGVDYGYTF. The DNA of the CDR3 is TGTGCCAGCAGCTCAGCAGGGGGCGTCGACTATGGCTACACCTTC.

The CDR3 coding sequence is TGTGCCAGCAGCCAAGATCATAGTAGGCGGGAGCTATTCTACGAGCAGTACTTC. It is translated as CASSQDHSRRELFYEQYF. This chain uses TRBV3-1 (or the pseudogene TRBV3-2) with TRBJ2-7; 7 nucleotides line up with TRBD2. CDR3 size: 18 residues. V dropped 0 bases and J dropped 3; count of bases not matched to a gene: 14. Germline V CDR1 and CDR2: LGHDT, YNNKEL (reference sequence).

This clone has only a few counts. The chain joins TRBV30 to TRBJ1-5; 8 nucleotides match TRBD1. After removal of 1 base from V and 7 bases from J, the junction contained 6 bases not matched to a gene. The CDR3 has 14 residues. Germline V lookup: CDR1 GTSNPN, CDR2 SVGIG (reference sequence). CDR3 loop: CAWSGTGPLQPQHF. Written as DNA, the CDR3 is TGTGCCTGGAGTGGGACAGGGCCTCTGCAGCCCCAGCATTTT.

The V gene is TRBV4-3, the J gene TRBJ1-1, with a tentative D call TRBD1 (5 bases). V was shortened by 0 bases and J by 0 bases, with 11 bases between the two germline ends. The CDR3 sequence is 16 residues long. In germline, CDR1 is LGHNA, CDR2 YSLEER. CDR3 DNA: TGCGCCAGCAGCCAAGATAGGGGCAGATTGAACACTGAAGCTTTCTTT. Translating it yields CASSQDRGRLNTEAFF.

This clone was detected only a few times. The chain uses TRBV5-5 and TRBJ1-6; D gene unclear. The CDR3 loop spans 16 amino acids. Germline-derived CDR1 and CDR2 are SGHKS and YYEKEE (reference sequence). Trimming left V 2 bases short and J 7 bases short, with 16 bases between. The CDR3 DNA follows: TGTGCCAGCAGCTTCTGGGGAGACATAGGGAATTCACCCCTCCACTTT. It codes for CASSFWGDIGNSPLHF.

V is TRBV11-2 and J is TRBJ1-2, with TRBD1 identical over 9 bases. V dropped 3 bases and J dropped 8; count of bases not matched to a gene: 13. The V gene's germline CDR1 is SGHAT and CDR2 FQNNGV. The CDR3 extends over 16 amino acids. The CDR3 region has the DNA TGTGCCAGCAGCTTTCTGGGACAGGGAAGGGCCTGGGGCTACACCTTC. This translates into CASSFLGQGRAWGYTF. Combining the CDR3 with reference TRBV11-2 and TRBJ1-2 gives the whole variable domain EAGVAQSPRYKIIEKRQSVAFWCNPISGHATLYWYQQILGQGPKLLIQFQNNGVVDDSQLPKDRFSAERLKGVDSTLKIQPAKLEDSAVYLCASSFLGQGRAWGYTFGSGTRLTVV.

The rearrangement uses TRBV5-6 and TRBJ1-4, with TRBD1 as a possible D gene (5 bases). This CDR3 has 15 amino acids. Germline V lookup: CDR1 SGHDT, CDR2 YYEEEE. Trimming removed 3 bases from V and 8 bases from J, with 17 bases in between. The CDR3 region is CASSSIGGVREKLFF. The CDR3 nucleotides are TGTGCCAGCAGCTCTATTGGGGGGGTGCGAGAAAAACTGTTTTTT.

This clone was seen only a few times. The chain is built from TRBV11-3 and TRBJ2-5, with 7 bases that match TRBD1. The J segment lost 2 bases and the V segment lost 1 base, leaving 1 base of the junction unmatched. Germline CDR1 is SGHNT and CDR2 is YENEEA. There are 14 residues in the CDR3. In DNA form, the CDR3 reads TGTGCCAGCAGCTTAGCGGGACAGCAAGAGACCCAGTACTTC. Translated, it gives CASSLAGQQETQYF.

The chain has TRBV28 and TRBJ2-5; no reliable D call. Trimming shortened V by 6 bases and J by 3 bases, and 8 bases separated the two germline ends. CDR3 length: 12 amino acids. The germline CDR1 and CDR2 sequences are MDHEN and SYDVKM. The CDR3 region has the DNA TGTGCCAGCAGCCTCAGGAAAGAGACCCAGTACTTC. Protein product: CASSLRKETQYF.